The 30 T cell receptor beta chains reported below all come from one sample, sequenced in a study of cytomegalovirus exposure and HLA in healthy donors. In the PCR, 60 Vbeta and 13 Jbeta primers were used. Some clones are missing from TCRdb's copy, which holds only in-frame ones; the method was immunoSEQ multiplex PCR. The table lists 150,000 to 200,000 clones, about 80% of them singletons. What was sequenced was PBMCs. The receptors were gathered from a woman in her 50s in good health and CMV-seronegative.

J is TRBJ2-6 and V is TRBV6-1, with TRBD1 identical over 9 bases. Germline CDR1 MNHNS, CDR2 SASEGT. V shed 4 bases and J 2 bases; nucleotides not matched to a gene: 0. The CDR3 length is 15 residues. In DNA, the CDR3 is TGTGCCAGCAGTGGGGACAGGGCTGGGGCCAACGTCCTGACTTTC. Its translation is CASSGDRAGANVLTF.

V gene TRBV29-1 combines with J gene TRBJ1-3, with TRBD1 matching 8 bases. The CDR3 consists of 13 residues. The trim removed 7 bases at V and 3 bases at J, leaving 5 bases unmatched. In germline, CDR1 is SQVTM, CDR2 ANQGSEA. CDR3 in DNA: TGCAGCGCAGCAGGGGGCGGTGGAAACACCATATATTTT. Its protein product is CSAAGGGGNTIYF.

Notes on this clone: At one of its ends the junction is not consistent with the germline gene, which may arise from a read error. The genes are TRBV7-9 and TRBJ1-2, with 8 bases matching TRBD1. CDR3 length equals 15 residues. Germline V gene lookup returns CDR1 SEHNR and CDR2 FQNEAQ (reference sequence). Written as DNA, the CDR3 is TGTTCCAGCAGCTTAGGACAGGGACAGAAAAATGGCTACACCTTC. Amino acid sequence: CSSSLGQGQKNGYTF.

CDR3 nucleotide sequence: TGCGCCAGCAGGTCTGGACAGGGGAGGGCCAACACGAACTCAAGGGAGCTGTTTTTT. Protein: CASRSGQGRANTNSRELFF. This chain uses TRBV5-1 with TRBJ2-2; TRBD1 matches 9 bases. V dropped 5 bases and J dropped 9; count of bases not matched to a gene: 23. Germline V gene lookup returns CDR1 SGHRS and CDR2 YFSETQ. The CDR3 consists of 19 residues.

This clone was found a few times. The chain combines TRBV6-5 with TRBJ1-3; 7 bases map to TRBD1. Germline CDR1 reads MNHEY; CDR2 reads SVGAGI. Trimming at V came to 2 bases and at J to 2 bases, leaving 3 bases not matched to a gene. CDR3 length: 15 amino acids. In DNA, the CDR3 is TGTGCCAGCAGTTACGACAGGGAAGCTGGAAACACCATATATTTT. The encoded protein is CASSYDREAGNTIYF.

The CDR3: CASSPTVRQAFF. Written as DNA, the CDR3 is TGTGCCAGCTCACCAACAGTCCGACAGGCTTTCTTT. V gene TRBV18 combines with J gene TRBJ1-1, with D maybe TRBD1 (5 bases). The germline V and J ends were trimmed by 2 bases and 11 bases, with 12 bases remaining between them. The V gene's germline CDR1 is KGHSH and CDR2 LQKENI. The CDR3 spans 12 residues. Looking up the rest from reference TRBV18 and TRBJ1-1 gives the full variable domain: NAGVMQNPRHLVRRRGQEARLRCSPMKGHSHVYWYRQLPEEGLKFMVYLQKENIIDESGMPKERFSAEFPKEGPSILRIQQVVRGDSAAYFCASSPTVRQAFFGQGTRLTVV.

V and J are TRBV9 and TRBJ1-3; 7 nucleotides agree with TRBD1. This CDR3 spans 14 amino acids. Germline assignment: CDR1 SGDLS and CDR2 YYNGEE. V dropped 0 bases and J dropped 5; count of bases not matched to a gene: 2. Here the CDR3 reads CASSVGDSRNTIYF. In DNA form, the CDR3 reads TGTGCCAGCAGCGTAGGGGACAGTAGAAACACCATATATTTT. Together with reference TRBV9 and TRBJ1-3, the CDR3 gives the full variable domain: DSGVTQTPKHLITATGQRVTLRCSPRSGDLSVYWYQQSLDQGLQFLIQYYNGEERAKGNILERFSAQQFPDLHSELNLSSLELGDSALYFCASSVGDSRNTIYFGEGSWLTVV.

This clone was found a few times. V usage is TRBV30 and J usage is TRBJ1-1; perhaps TRBD1 as D (6 bases). The germline CDR1 and CDR2 sequences are GTSNPN and SVGIG (reference sequence). V lost 0 bases and J 1 base, leaving 12 bases between the germline ends. The CDR3 is 15 amino acids. This CDR3 reads CAWSVVGTPNTEAFF. CDR3 coding DNA: TGTGCCTGGAGTGTAGTCGGGACACCGAACACTGAAGCTTTCTTT.

The V and J genes are TRBV6-1 and TRBJ1-4; 9 positions agree with TRBD1. Germline V CDR1 and CDR2: MNHNS, SASEGT. The length of the CDR3 is 15 residues. V lost 7 bases, J lost 5 bases, and 8 bases stayed unmatched. CDR3 coding DNA: TGTGCCAGCAACCGCGCGGGGACAGGGAATGAAAAACTGTTTTTT. Translating it yields CASNRAGTGNEKLFF.

This rearrangement joins TRBV11-2 to TRBJ2-7; D may be TRBD1 (6 bases). Germline CDR1 is SGHAT and CDR2 is FQNNGV. The CDR3 runs to 17 residues. V gave up 0 bases and J gave up 2 bases, with 17 bases separating them. The CDR3 sequence: CASSLDLTGMIAYEQYF. The DNA for the CDR3 is TGTGCCAGCAGCTTAGATCTGACAGGAATGATAGCCTACGAGCAGTACTTC.

The rearrangement uses TRBV5-1 and TRBJ2-7; 11 nucleotides align to TRBD2. The CDR3 spans 15 residues. CDR1 SGHRS and CDR2 YFSETQ come from the germline V gene. The J segment lost 1 base and the V segment lost 3 bases, leaving 3 bases of the junction unmatched. CDR3 in DNA: TGCGCCAGCAGCTCCCTAGCGGGGGGTTCCTACGAGCAGTACTTC. It translates to CASSSLAGGSYEQYF.

This clone has only one observation. V and J are TRBV7-8 and TRBJ1-6; TRBD1 might be the D (5 bases). The CDR3 covers 16 residues. Looked up from germline, CDR1 is SGHVS and CDR2 is FQNEAQ. Between the trimmed V and J ends, which lost 2 bases and 7 bases, there was a span of 15 bases. CDR3 sequence reads: CASSLKPPGSNSPLHF. CDR3 DNA sequence: TGTGCCAGCAGCTTAAAGCCTCCAGGGTCGAATTCACCCCTCCACTTT.

This clone was observed once. This chain links TRBV2 with TRBJ2-5; TRBD1 agrees at 7 bases. The DNA end lines up better with TRBJ2-7; the J call may be wrong. The CDR3 is 15 amino acids. Germline V gene sequence: CDR1 SNHLY, CDR2 FYNNEI. The CDR3 loop reads CASITPGQSSYEQYF. DNA for the CDR3: TGTGCCAGTATCACTCCGGGACAGAGCTCCTACGAGCAGTACTTC.

The genes are TRBV6-1 and TRBJ2-5; D is unclear. V was cut by 5 bases and J by 4 bases, with 14 bases left in between. Germline V gene sequence: CDR1 MNHNS, CDR2 SASEGT. This CDR3 spans 14 amino acids. The CDR3 loop is CASSSGWRGETQYF. DNA for the CDR3: TGTGCCAGCAGTTCCGGGTGGAGAGGAGAGACCCAGTACTTC.

The V and J genes are TRBV5-6 and TRBJ1-1; 7 bases are shared with TRBD1. Germline V CDR1 and CDR2: SGHDT, YYEEEE. This CDR3 comprises 11 residues. After removal of 3 bases from V and 7 bases from J, the junction contained 0 bases not matched to a gene. As DNA, the CDR3 is TGTGCCAGCAGCTCAGGGGGTGAAGCTTTCTTT. It yields the protein CASSSGGEAFF. Based on the CDR3 plus reference TRBV5-6 and TRBJ1-1, the full variable domain is DAGVTQSPTHLIKTRGQQVTLRCSPKSGHDTVSWYQQALGQGPQFIFQYYEEEERQRGNFPDRFSGHQFPNYSSELNVNALLLGDSALYLCASSSGGEAFFGQGTRLTVV.

With respect to this clone: The same CDR3 also results from other DNA sequences found in this sample. The genes are TRBV5-1 and TRBJ2-7, with 7 bases fitting TRBD2. Germline-derived CDR1 and CDR2 are SGHRS and YFSETQ. The CDR3 runs to 14 residues. With 6 bases clipped from V and 6 bases from J, the junction kept 12 bases outside the gene matches. The CDR3 nucleotides are TGCGCCAGCAACCAGTCCCCCGGGGGGAGCGAGCAGTACTTC. Protein sequence: CASNQSPGGSEQYF.

In DNA form, the CDR3 reads TGTGCCAGCAGACCCGAGAGACAGGGGGCGTTAACTTTCTTT. Its protein is CASRPERQGALTFF. The chain joins TRBV6-5 to TRBJ1-1, with 10 nucleotides matching TRBD1. Germline CDR1 is MNHEY and CDR2 is SVGAGI. The CDR3 loop spans 14 amino acids. Losses at the gene ends were 6 bases for V and 12 bases for J; bases not matched to a gene: 13.

To note about this clone: One end of the junction does not line up with germline, which may come from a read error. Other nucleotide sequences in the sample specify the same CDR3. CDR3 sequence reads: CSSSLGQGFYNSPLHF. The CDR3 nucleotides are TGTTCCAGCAGCTTGGGACAGGGGTTCTATAATTCACCCCTCCACTTT. The V and J genes are TRBV7-9 and TRBJ1-6, with 10 bases matching TRBD1. The CDR3 loop spans 16 amino acids. Per the germline V gene, CDR1 is SEHNR and CDR2 is FQNEAQ (reference sequence).

The chain has TRBV19 and TRBJ2-4; 9 nucleotides match TRBD1. The junction had 3 bases not matched to a gene; V was cut back by 8 bases and J by 4 bases. The CDR3 extends over 13 amino acids. CDR1 LNHDA and CDR2 SQIVND come from the germline V gene (reference sequence). Written as DNA, the CDR3 is TGTGCCAGTGCTGGGACAGGGAAAAACATTCAGTACTTC. This translates into CASAGTGKNIQYF.

The V and J genes are TRBV27 and TRBJ2-2; 9 positions match TRBD1. There are 17 residues in the CDR3. The V gene end was trimmed by 0 bases and the J gene end by 9 bases; junction bases not matched to a gene: 11. Per germline, CDR1 MNHEY and CDR2 SMNVEV (reference sequence). The CDR3 region is CASSLSPGTGWGRELFF. CDR3 bases: TGTGCCAGCAGTTTATCTCCCGGGACAGGGTGGGGAAGGGAGCTGTTTTTT.

This clone has just a few counts. J is TRBJ2-2 and V is TRBV5-1; D possibly corresponds to TRBD2 (5 bases). The V gene lost 4 bases and the J gene lost 3 bases, with 13 bases spanning the gap. The CDR3 has 15 residues. From germline, CDR1 is SGHRS and CDR2 YFSETQ. CDR3 region: CASSARTGDTGELFF. In nucleotides, the CDR3 is TGCGCCAGCAGCGCCCGGACTGGGGACACCGGGGAGCTGTTTTTT.

This sequence joins TRBV13 and TRBJ1-2; 8 positions match TRBD1. The V and J ends lost 5 bases and 8 bases, in that order; junction bases with no gene match: 7. The CDR3 covers 13 residues. CDR1 PRHDT and CDR2 FYEKMQ come from the germline V gene (reference sequence). The CDR3 DNA follows: TGTGCCAGCAGCCGCCAGGGGGCGGAGGGCTACACCTTC. This encodes CASSRQGAEGYTF.

Written as DNA, the CDR3 is TGTGCCAGTAGTATAGCGGCAGGGGGAGTAGGAGGCTACACCTTC. Translated: CASSIAAGGVGGYTF. V and J are TRBV19 and TRBJ1-2; 7 positions agree with TRBD1. Losses at the gene ends were 1 base for V and 8 bases for J; bases not matched to a gene: 10. Germline V gene data show CDR1 as LNHDA and CDR2 as SQIVND (reference sequence). The CDR3 totals 15 residues.

CDR3 in amino acids: CASSGQGRNTIYF. CDR3 bases: TGTGCCAGCAGCGGCCAGGGCAGAAACACCATATATTTT. The chain links TRBV28 to TRBJ1-3; the D gene is possibly TRBD1 (5 bases). The CDR3 extends over 13 amino acids. The germline V gene has CDR1 MDHEN and CDR2 SYDVKM. Trimming pared 6 bases from V and 5 bases from J, leaving 11 bases between.

The rearrangement links TRBV2 to TRBJ1-3; D is perhaps TRBD1 (5 bases). The germline CDR1 and CDR2 sequences are SNHLY and FYNNEI. V was cut by 6 bases and J by 4 bases, with 19 bases left in between. The CDR3 contains 16 residues. The CDR3 DNA reads as TGTGCCAGCAGCCTGGGGGGGACTAATCTCGGAAACACCATATATTTT. Its translation: CASSLGGTNLGNTIYF.

The V call is TRBV28, the J call TRBJ1-1; 8 bases line up with TRBD1. The junction had 17 bases not matched to a gene; V was cut back by 7 bases and J by 4 bases. CDR3 size: 17 residues. Per the germline V gene, CDR1 is MDHEN and CDR2 is SYDVKM. The CDR3 DNA is TGTGCCAGCACCTTTTTTGGGACAGGACGCGGAGGCACTGAAGCTTTCTTT. Encoded protein: CASTFFGTGRGGTEAFF.

The CDR3 loop is CASSERQGIHEQYF. The CDR3 nucleotides read TGTGCCAGCAGCGAACGCCAGGGGATCCACGAGCAGTACTTC. The rearrangement joins TRBV11-2 to TRBJ2-7; TRBD1 might be the D (6 bases). From germline, CDR1 is SGHAT and CDR2 FQNNGV. V was pared by 5 bases and J by 5 bases, with 16 bases between. The CDR3 totals 14 residues.

The DNA for the CDR3 is TGTGCTAGTGGTTTGGTGCAGGGGGCTATGCTCGTTGAAGCTTTCTTT. This sequence encodes CASGLVQGAMLVEAFF. J is TRBJ1-1 and V is TRBV12-5, with 8 bases matching TRBD1. Looked up from germline, CDR1 is LGHNT and CDR2 is FRNRAP. CDR3 length: 16 residues. V lost 0 bases to trimming and J lost 7 bases; unmatched junction nucleotides: 10.

The chain recombines TRBV29-1 with TRBJ1-1, with 7 bases fitting TRBD1. The CDR3 spans 14 residues. The junction had 10 bases not matched to a gene; V was cut back by 5 bases and J by 4 bases. Germline CDR1 and CDR2: SQVTM and ANQGSEA. CDR3 coding DNA: TGCAGCGTTTGGACGGGACAGTCAAGCACTGAAGCTTTCTTT. Its protein is CSVWTGQSSTEAFF. Full variable domain (remainder filled in from reference TRBV29-1 and TRBJ1-1): SAVISQKPSRDICQRGTSLTIQCQVDSQVTMMFWYRQQPGQSLTLIATANQGSEATYESGFVIDKFPISRPNLTFSTLTVSNMSPEDSSIYLCSVWTGQSSTEAFFGQGTRLTVV.

The chain has TRBV9 and TRBJ2-5; 7 bases are shared with TRBD1. There are 14 residues in the CDR3. CDR1 is SGDLS, CDR2 YYNGEE, per germline. Losses at the gene ends were 0 bases for V and 5 bases for J; bases not matched to a gene: 4. The CDR3 protein is CASSVGQGRETQYF. CDR3 coding DNA: TGTGCCAGCAGCGTAGGACAGGGCCGGGAGACCCAGTACTTC.